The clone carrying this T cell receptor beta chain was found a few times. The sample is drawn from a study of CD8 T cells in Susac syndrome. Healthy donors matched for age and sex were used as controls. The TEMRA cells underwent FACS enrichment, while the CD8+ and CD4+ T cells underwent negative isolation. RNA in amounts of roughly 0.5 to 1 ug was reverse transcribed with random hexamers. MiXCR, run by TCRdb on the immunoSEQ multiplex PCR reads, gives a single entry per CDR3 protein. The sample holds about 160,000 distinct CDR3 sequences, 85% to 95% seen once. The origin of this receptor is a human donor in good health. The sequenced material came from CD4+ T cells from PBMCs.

The CDR3 nucleotides read TGTGCCAGCAGCCGTCTAACAGATACGCAGTATTTT. It encodes CASSRLTDTQYF. This chain joins TRBV3-1 and TRBJ2-3, with no clear D. The CDR3 length is 12 residues. Trimming shortened V by 4 bases and J by 3 bases, and 5 bases separated the two germline ends. The germline CDR1 and CDR2 sequences are LGHDT and YNNKEL (reference sequence).